The 20 T cell receptor beta chains presented below share a single source sample, sequenced in a study of Ad26.COV2.S vaccination and SARS-CoV-2 variants. Sequenced by immunoSEQ multiplex PCR; TCRdb stores in-frame clones only, minus some. Here the sample spans around 370,000 clones, about 90% being singletons. The source material was peripheral blood, sampled after recovery from COVID-19. These receptor sequences come from a human donor who had recovered from COVID-19.

J is TRBJ2-1 and V is TRBV7-8, with 8 bases aligning to TRBD2. Per the germline V gene, CDR1 is SGHVS and CDR2 is FQNEAQ. After removal of 3 bases from V and 6 bases from J, the junction contained 13 bases not matched to a gene. The CDR3 extends over 17 amino acids. DNA of the CDR3: TGTGCCAGCAGCTTTAGGGAGCTAGCGGGCGCCAGCAATGAGCAGTTCTTC. This gives the protein CASSFRELAGASNEQFF.

The V gene is TRBV29-1, the J gene TRBJ2-5; D gene ambiguous. CDR3 length: 11 amino acids. Between the trimmed V and J ends, which lost 2 bases and 5 bases, there was a span of 6 bases. CDR1 is SQVTM, CDR2 ANQGSEA, per germline. This CDR3 reads CSVEILETQYF. As DNA, the CDR3 is TGCAGCGTTGAAATTCTTGAGACCCAGTACTTC.

The rearrangement uses TRBV27 and TRBJ1-2, with D unresolved. The CDR3 length is 16 residues. V shed 7 bases and J shed 7 bases, with 25 bases lying between them. Germline CDR1 and CDR2: MNHEY and SMNVEV (reference sequence). The CDR3 coding sequence is TGTGCCAGCAAGCCCGTAAGGACTTCTTTACTAGCTGGCTACACCTTC. Its protein product is CASKPVRTSLLAGYTF.

This rearrangement joins TRBV7-9 to TRBJ1-6; TRBD1 matches 8 bases. The CDR3 consists of 16 residues. CDR1 and CDR2 from the germline V gene are SEHNR and FQNEAQ (reference sequence). With 4 bases clipped from V and 6 bases from J, the junction kept 8 bases outside the gene matches. The DNA for the CDR3 is TGTGCCAGCAGCTCTTCATTGACAGGGGCTAATTCACCCCTCCACTTT. Translated: CASSSSLTGANSPLHF.

The J gene is TRBJ2-7, the V gene TRBV7-8; D gene uncertain. Trimming pared 1 base from V and 2 bases from J, leaving 6 bases between. Per germline, CDR1 SGHVS and CDR2 FQNEAQ. This CDR3 has 13 residues. Written as DNA, the CDR3 is TGTGCCAGCAGCTTAGGGCATCCCTACGAGCAGTACTTC. This encodes CASSLGHPYEQYF.

The sample holds a few counts of this clone. Other DNA sequences within the sample encode an identical CDR3. The chain carries TRBV7-9 and TRBJ1-5; D not certain. V lost 1 base to trimming and J lost 6 bases, with 4 bases between them. This CDR3 spans 12 amino acids. Looked up from germline, CDR1 is SEHNR and CDR2 is FQNEAQ (reference sequence). The CDR3 loop reads CASSLEGQPQHF. The CDR3 DNA reads as TGTGCCAGCAGCTTAGAAGGTCAGCCCCAGCATTTT.

The chain uses TRBV27 and TRBJ1-2; D may be TRBD1 (6 bases). The CDR3 runs 13 residues. V lost 3 bases to trimming and J lost 4 bases, with 9 bases between them. Germline V gene sequence: CDR1 MNHEY, CDR2 SMNVEV (reference sequence). CDR3 sequence reads: CASSFLDSYGYTF. Here the CDR3 DNA reads TGTGCCAGCAGTTTCTTGGACAGCTATGGCTACACCTTC.

This rearrangement joins TRBV5-6 to TRBJ2-7, with D possibly TRBD1 on 5 matching bases. The germline gives CDR1 SGHDT, CDR2 YYEEEE. V was trimmed by 2 bases and J by 2 bases, leaving 17 bases between them. The CDR3 covers 16 residues. The CDR3 DNA is TGTGCCAGCAGCTTAGGGGTACCATCGACCCCCTACGAGCAGTACTTC. It translates to CASSLGVPSTPYEQYF.

J is TRBJ1-5 and V is TRBV6-1; possibly TRBD1 for D (6 bases). Per the germline V gene, CDR1 is MNHNS and CDR2 is SASEGT. The V end lost 3 bases, the J end lost 7 bases, and 10 bases lay between the germline ends. The CDR3 is 13 residues long. The CDR3 here is CASSDGGGQPQHF. CDR3 bases: TGTGCCAGCAGTGACGGGGGGGGCCAGCCCCAGCATTTT.

The genes are TRBV3-1 (or the pseudogene TRBV3-2) and TRBJ2-1; D remains unclear. This CDR3 has 12 amino acids. The V end was cut by 4 bases, the J end by 9 bases, with 10 bases between. The germline V gene has CDR1 LGHDT and CDR2 YNNKEL (reference sequence). The CDR3 loop is CASSLRSREQFF. DNA for the CDR3: TGTGCCAGCAGCCTTCGGTCGCGTGAGCAGTTCTTC.

The chain's CDR3 is CASSSRASHLYF. The CDR3 DNA reads TGTGCCAGCAGCTCCCGAGCCAGCCATCTGTACTTC. This chain joins TRBV11-3 and TRBJ2-7; D gene uncertain. The CDR3 runs 12 residues. Germline CDR1 and CDR2: SGHNT and YENEEA. Deletions cut 4 bases from V and 12 bases from J, with 16 bases between.

The V and J genes are TRBV2 and TRBJ2-3, with D possibly called TRBD1 or TRBD2 (5 bases each). CDR1 is SNHLY and CDR2 is FYNNEI in the germline V gene. The CDR3 length is 16 residues. V lost 6 bases to trimming and J lost 1 base, with 17 bases between them. CDR3 nucleotide sequence: TGTGCCAGCAGCTACTTCGGGACCCCGGGCACAGATACGCAGTATTTT. This gives the protein CASSYFGTPGTDTQYF.

The sample holds one count of this clone. V gene TRBV5-1 combines with J gene TRBJ2-5; TRBD1 or TRBD2 may be the D gene (5 bases each). The V and J ends lost 3 bases and 7 bases respectively, with 22 bases between them. CDR1 is SGHRS and CDR2 is YFSETQ in the germline V gene. The CDR3 is made up of 16 amino acids. The DNA for the CDR3 is TGCGCCAGCAGCTCCCAAACGGGGCCTGGGGTGGGGACCCAGTACTTC. Translated, it gives CASSSQTGPGVGTQYF.

This clone was seen just once. The chain uses TRBV7-9 and TRBJ1-4; tentatively, D is TRBD1 (5 bases). Germline CDR1 SEHNR, CDR2 FQNEAQ (reference sequence). The V and J ends lost 0 bases and 8 bases respectively, with 13 bases between them. The CDR3 extends over 15 amino acids. The CDR3 reads CASSLATGPTEKLFF. The CDR3 DNA reads TGTGCCAGCAGCTTAGCTACGGGACCGACGGAAAAACTGTTTTTT.

This chain uses TRBV28 with TRBJ1-2, with a tentative D call TRBD1 (5 bases). CDR3 length: 15 residues. The V end lost 5 bases, the J end lost 4 bases, and 17 bases lay between the germline ends. The germline CDR1 and CDR2 sequences are MDHEN and SYDVKM. The CDR3 is CASSNSRVPSYGYTF. The CDR3 DNA sequence: TGTGCCAGCAGTAACTCCAGGGTCCCCAGCTATGGCTACACCTTC.

This sequence joins TRBV16 and TRBJ2-1, with D possibly being TRBD1 (6 bases). Germline loops: CDR1 KGHSY, CDR2 FQNENV. This CDR3 has 17 amino acids. Trimming took 0 bases from V and 3 from J, leaving 15 bases between them. The CDR3 DNA reads as TGTGCCAGCAGCCAATCCCTCGGCAGGGGTGGCTACAATGAGCAGTTCTTC. This codes for CASSQSLGRGGYNEQFF. The full variable domain, with the rest looked up from reference TRBV16 and TRBJ2-1, is GEEVAQTPKHLVRGEGQKAKLYCAPIKGHSYVFWYQQVLKNEFKFLISFQNENVFDETGMPKERFSAKCLPNSPCSLEIQATKLEDSAVYFCASSQSLGRGGYNEQFFGPGTRLTVL.

The CDR3 coding sequence is TGCGCCAGCAGCTTGGAGGTAGGCGGGCGAGGGGAGACCCAGTACTTC. Its translation: CASSLEVGGRGETQYF. J is TRBJ2-5 and V is TRBV5-1; tentatively, D is TRBD2 (5 bases). Germline V gene lookup returns CDR1 SGHRS and CDR2 YFSETQ. The CDR3 length is 16 residues. V was pared by 0 bases and J by 5 bases, with 17 bases between. Filled out from reference TRBV5-1 and TRBJ2-5, the complete variable domain reads KAGVTQTPRYLIKTRGQQVTLSCSPISGHRSVSWYQQTPGQGLQFLFEYFSETQRNKGNFPGRFSGRQFSNSRSEMNVSTLELGDSALYLCASSLEVGGRGETQYFGPGTRLLVL.

J is TRBJ2-6 and V is TRBV5-5, with TRBD2 identical over 7 bases. The germline V gene has CDR1 SGHKS and CDR2 YYEKEE (reference sequence). The trim removed 1 base at V and 0 bases at J, leaving 7 bases unmatched. The CDR3 is 18 amino acids. The CDR3 reads CASSLNPGLSSGANVLTF. CDR3 DNA: TGTGCCAGCAGCTTGAACCCGGGACTAAGCTCTGGGGCCAACGTCCTGACTTTC.

This chain links TRBV9 with TRBJ2-1; 7 bases match TRBD2. CDR1 and CDR2 (germline): SGDLS, YYNGEE. The CDR3 runs 17 residues. J gave up 0 bases and V 3 bases, and 9 bases lay outside the gene matches. CDR3 coding DNA: TGTGCCAGCAGCGCAACGCCGCGGGGGACCTCCTACAATGAGCAGTTCTTC. As protein: CASSATPRGTSYNEQFF.

The chain is built from TRBV2 and TRBJ2-1; D is unclear. Germline CDR1 is SNHLY and CDR2 is FYNNEI. With 2 bases removed from V and 4 bases from J, the gap between germline ends came to 3 bases. The CDR3 extends over 12 amino acids. The CDR3 DNA follows: TGTGCCAGCAGTGAAAGTTACAATGAGCAGTTCTTC. Translated, it gives CASSESYNEQFF.